Listed below are T cell receptor beta chains from one sample, sequenced in a study of T cells in Graves' hyperthyroidism and ophthalmopathy. MiXCR, run by TCRdb on the multiplex PCR reads, gives a single entry per CDR3 protein. The sample has approximately 600,000 distinct CDR3 sequences, around 14% seen once. The material sequenced was blood. Receptor source: a woman aged 25-40 years with Graves' hyperthyroidism that later progressed to Graves' ophthalmopathy. Both conserved end residues are part of each CDR3. The order of the fields is CDR3 protein, CDR3 DNA, clone size, J gene, D gene, V gene. A D gene is named only where the DNA matches it firmly. Expanded clones are given a class, and other clones once, few, many or no size at all.

CDR3aa: CAWRAWVINSPLHF; CDR3nt: TGTGCCTGGAGGGCGTGGGTGATTAATTCACCCCTCCACTTT; abundance: .; j_gene: TRBJ1-6; d_gene: .; v_gene: TRBV30
CDR3aa: CASSSLQGRNYGYTF; CDR3nt: TGTGCCAGCAGTTCCCTCCAAGGCAGAAACTATGGCTACACCTTC; abundance: many; j_gene: TRBJ1-2; d_gene: .; v_gene: TRBV12-3/TRBV12-4
CDR3aa: CASSQSAETQYF; CDR3nt: TGTGCCAGCAGCCAATCAGCGGAGACCCAGTACTTC; abundance: few; j_gene: TRBJ2-5; d_gene: .; v_gene: TRBV3-1
CDR3aa: CASSKSQGYNEKLFF; CDR3nt: TGTGCCAGCAGCAAGAGCCAGGGGTACAATGAAAAACTGTTTTTT; abundance: many; j_gene: TRBJ1-4; d_gene: .; v_gene: TRBV9
CDR3aa: CASSYGTDYEQYF; CDR3nt: TGTGCCAGCAGTTACGGGACGGACTACGAGCAGTACTTC; abundance: many; j_gene: TRBJ2-7; d_gene: .; v_gene: TRBV6-5
CDR3aa: CASSQKGAENYGYTF; CDR3nt: TGCGCCAGCAGCCAGAAGGGGGCGGAAAACTATGGCTACACCTTC; abundance: .; j_gene: TRBJ1-2; d_gene: TRBD1; v_gene: TRBV5-1
CDR3aa: CASTRTIGGSYNEQFF; CDR3nt: TGTGCCAGCACTCGGACAATAGGGGGCTCCTACAATGAGCAGTTCTTC; abundance: many; j_gene: TRBJ2-1; d_gene: .; v_gene: TRBV2
CDR3aa: CASSPGRVTQYF; CDR3nt: TGTGCCAGCAGTCCTGGGAGAGTAACCCAGTACTTC; abundance: .; j_gene: TRBJ2-5; d_gene: .; v_gene: TRBV28
CDR3aa: CASGVVNPETYGYTF; CDR3nt: TGTGCCAGCGGCGTAGTTAACCCCGAGACCTATGGCTACACCTTC; abundance: .; j_gene: TRBJ1-2; d_gene: .; v_gene: TRBV9
CDR3aa: CSASSGGGETQYF; CDR3nt: TGCAGTGCTAGCTCGGGGGGCGGGGAGACCCAGTACTTC; abundance: .; j_gene: TRBJ2-5; d_gene: .; v_gene: TRBV20-1
CDR3aa: CASGSGVGRLNTQYF; CDR3nt: TGTGCCAGTGGGTCCGGGGTGGGGAGGTTAAATACGCAGTATTTT; abundance: many; j_gene: TRBJ2-3; d_gene: .; v_gene: TRBV7-2
CDR3aa: CASSIDRPSGSSHNEQFF; CDR3nt: TGTGCCAGTAGTATAGATCGTCCTAGCGGGAGCTCCCACAATGAGCAGTTCTTC; abundance: .; j_gene: TRBJ2-1; d_gene: TRBD2; v_gene: TRBV19
CDR3aa: CAISESAPWDGEGAEKLFF; CDR3nt: TGTGCCATCAGTGAGTCCGCCCCCTGGGACGGCGAAGGCGCTGAAAAACTGTTTTTT; abundance: many; j_gene: TRBJ1-4; d_gene: .; v_gene: TRBV10-3
CDR3aa: CASRSYGISGETQYF; CDR3nt: TGTGCCAGCAGATCATACGGGATCTCTGGGGAGACCCAGTACTTC; abundance: many; j_gene: TRBJ2-5; d_gene: .; v_gene: TRBV6-1
CDR3aa: CASAETGAINQPQHF; CDR3nt: TGTGCCAGTGCTGAGACAGGGGCGATCAATCAGCCCCAGCATTTT; abundance: many; j_gene: TRBJ1-5; d_gene: TRBD1; v_gene: TRBV27
CDR3aa: CATRGQGDYGYTF; CDR3nt: TGTGCCACCAGGGGACAGGGCGACTATGGCTACACCTTC; abundance: .; j_gene: TRBJ1-2; d_gene: TRBD1; v_gene: TRBV24-1
CDR3aa: CATSDPSGTGYEQYF; CDR3nt: TGTGCCACCAGTGATCCCTCCGGGACAGGCTACGAGCAGTACTTC; abundance: .; j_gene: TRBJ2-7; d_gene: TRBD1; v_gene: TRBV12-3/TRBV12-4
CDR3aa: CASSSRQGNYGYTF; CDR3nt: TGTGCCAGCAGCTCTCGACAGGGGAATTATGGCTACACCTTC; abundance: few; j_gene: TRBJ1-2; d_gene: TRBD1; v_gene: TRBV7-9
CDR3aa: CSAHPPGLSTDTQYF; CDR3nt: TGCAGTGCCCACCCACCGGGACTGTCCACAGATACGCAGTATTTT; abundance: .; j_gene: TRBJ2-3; d_gene: .; v_gene: TRBV20-1
CDR3aa: CASSLYKWGSSYEQYF; CDR3nt: TGTGCCAGCAGTTTATATAAGTGGGGCTCCTCCTACGAGCAGTACTTC; abundance: many; j_gene: TRBJ2-7; d_gene: .; v_gene: TRBV28
CDR3aa: CASSGQGPSSGNTIYF; CDR3nt: TGTGCCAGCAGCGGCCAAGGCCCGAGCTCTGGAAACACCATATATTTT; abundance: .; j_gene: TRBJ1-3; d_gene: .; v_gene: TRBV9
CDR3aa: CSASAESSYEQYF; CDR3nt: TGCAGTGCTAGTGCGGAAAGCTCCTACGAGCAGTACTTC; abundance: few; j_gene: TRBJ2-7; d_gene: .; v_gene: TRBV20-1
CDR3aa: CASSLGGGIIYEQYF; CDR3nt: TGTGCCAGCAGCTTAGGCGGGGGAATAATCTACGAGCAGTACTTC; abundance: many; j_gene: TRBJ2-7; d_gene: TRBD2; v_gene: TRBV11-2
CDR3aa: CASSTTPGTVQETQYF; CDR3nt: TGTGCCAGCAGTACCACTCCCGGGACAGTTCAAGAGACCCAGTACTTC; abundance: many; j_gene: TRBJ2-5; d_gene: TRBD1; v_gene: TRBV27
CDR3aa: CASSYPNSLYEQYF; CDR3nt: TGTGCCAGCAGTTACCCCAACAGCCTCTACGAGCAGTACTTC; abundance: .; j_gene: TRBJ2-7; d_gene: .; v_gene: TRBV6-2/TRBV6-3
CDR3aa: CASSEQGAGNSPLHF; CDR3nt: TGCGCCAGCAGTGAACAGGGGGCAGGGAATTCACCCCTCCACTTT; abundance: many; j_gene: TRBJ1-6; d_gene: TRBD1; v_gene: TRBV10-2
CDR3aa: CATDRGWTDTQYF; CDR3nt: TGTGCCACCGACAGGGGGTGGACAGATACGCAGTATTTT; abundance: few; j_gene: TRBJ2-3; d_gene: TRBD1; v_gene: TRBV6-1
CDR3aa: CASSSSGGNSGNTIYF; CDR3nt: TGTGCCAGCAGTTCGTCGGGGGGGAACTCTGGAAACACCATATATTTT; abundance: many; j_gene: TRBJ1-3; d_gene: .; v_gene: TRBV28
CDR3aa: CASSSAAGSNQPQHF; CDR3nt: TGTGCCAGCAGCTCGGCAGCCGGAAGCAATCAGCCCCAGCATTTT; abundance: few; j_gene: TRBJ1-5; d_gene: .; v_gene: TRBV7-9
CDR3aa: CASSNLRTSGRTRDEQFF; CDR3nt: TGTGCCAGTAGTAACCTAAGGACTAGCGGGAGGACCAGGGATGAGCAGTTCTTC; abundance: .; j_gene: TRBJ2-1; d_gene: TRBD2; v_gene: TRBV19
CDR3aa: CAINGLAEPTGELFF; CDR3nt: TGTGCCATCAATGGACTAGCGGAACCCACCGGGGAGCTGTTTTTT; abundance: few; j_gene: TRBJ2-2; d_gene: TRBD2; v_gene: TRBV10-3
CDR3aa: CASSPPRGQGETQYF; CDR3nt: TGTGCCAGCTCACCACCCCGGGGACAGGGAGAGACCCAGTACTTC; abundance: few; j_gene: TRBJ2-5; d_gene: TRBD1; v_gene: TRBV18
CDR3aa: CASSSGRSGTKQETQYF; CDR3nt: TGCGCCAGCAGCTCGGGAAGAAGCGGAACGAAGCAAGAGACCCAGTACTTC; abundance: many; j_gene: TRBJ2-5; d_gene: .; v_gene: TRBV5-1
CDR3aa: CATRTGSSTDTQYF; CDR3nt: TGTGCCACTCGGACAGGGTCTAGCACAGATACGCAGTATTTT; abundance: many; j_gene: TRBJ2-3; d_gene: TRBD1; v_gene: TRBV6-1
CDR3aa: CASIPPRSGGTDTQYF; CDR3nt: TGTGCCAGCATCCCCCCCAGGAGCGGAGGCACAGATACGCAGTATTTT; abundance: many; j_gene: TRBJ2-3; d_gene: .; v_gene: TRBV7-2
CDR3aa: CASRLSVAGDTGELFF; CDR3nt: TGTGCCAGCAGGTTAAGCGTGGCAGGGGACACCGGGGAGCTGTTTTTT; abundance: .; j_gene: TRBJ2-2; d_gene: .; v_gene: TRBV2
CDR3aa: CASGESSYNSPLHF; CDR3nt: TGTGCCAGCGGAGAATCTTCCTATAATTCACCCCTCCACTTT; abundance: .; j_gene: TRBJ1-6; d_gene: .; v_gene: TRBV9
CDR3aa: CASGRGSGELFF; CDR3nt: TGTGCCAGCGGGCGGGGGAGCGGGGAGCTGTTTTTT; abundance: .; j_gene: TRBJ2-2; d_gene: TRBD2; v_gene: TRBV9
CDR3aa: CATSDQARHTGELFF; CDR3nt: TGTGCCACCAGTGATCAAGCGAGGCACACCGGGGAGCTGTTTTTT; abundance: many; j_gene: TRBJ2-2; d_gene: .; v_gene: TRBV24-1
CDR3aa: CASSQVGETVNQPQHF; CDR3nt: TGTGCCAGCAGCCAAGTTGGGGAGACGGTCAATCAGCCCCAGCATTTT; abundance: .; j_gene: TRBJ1-5; d_gene: .; v_gene: TRBV4-2
CDR3aa: CASSLARDGLDEQFF; CDR3nt: TGTGCCAGCAGCTTAGCTCGTGACGGCCTAGATGAGCAGTTCTTC; abundance: many; j_gene: TRBJ2-1; d_gene: .; v_gene: TRBV7-9
CDR3aa: CASSALGGIGELFF; CDR3nt: TGTGCCAGCAGTGCCCTCGGGGGAATCGGGGAGCTGTTTTTT; abundance: few; j_gene: TRBJ2-2; d_gene: .; v_gene: TRBV14
CDR3aa: CASSLTGNGYTF; CDR3nt: TGTGCCAGCAGTTTAACCGGGAATGGCTACACCTTC; abundance: many; j_gene: TRBJ1-2; d_gene: .; v_gene: TRBV12-3/TRBV12-4
CDR3aa: CASGDKTQYF; CDR3nt: TGTGCCAGCGGCGACAAGACCCAGTACTTC; abundance: many; j_gene: TRBJ2-5; d_gene: .; v_gene: TRBV7-2
CDR3aa: CASSWVGSGANVLTF; CDR3nt: TGTGCCAGCAGTTGGGTCGGCTCTGGGGCCAACGTCCTGACTTTC; abundance: .; j_gene: TRBJ2-6; d_gene: .; v_gene: TRBV12-3/TRBV12-4
CDR3aa: CASSQGQAGSGNTIYF; CDR3nt: TGCGCCAGCAGCCAAGGGCAGGCGGGCTCTGGAAACACCATATATTTT; abundance: many; j_gene: TRBJ1-3; d_gene: .; v_gene: TRBV4-3
CDR3aa: CASSFRSTPYEQYF; CDR3nt: TGCGCCAGCAGCTTCCGATCTACGCCCTACGAGCAGTACTTC; abundance: .; j_gene: TRBJ2-7; d_gene: .; v_gene: TRBV4-1
CDR3aa: CASSPRQGTTVGQYF; CDR3nt: TGTGCCAGCAGCCCACGACAGGGAACAACGGTTGGGCAGTACTTC; abundance: many; j_gene: TRBJ2-7; d_gene: TRBD1; v_gene: TRBV11-1
CDR3aa: CASSLEWVPQPQHF; CDR3nt: TGTGCCAGCAGCTTGGAGTGGGTCCCACAGCCCCAGCATTTT; abundance: .; j_gene: TRBJ1-5; d_gene: .; v_gene: TRBV5-1
CDR3aa: CALQQNTEAFF; CDR3nt: TGTGCCCTTCAGCAGAACACTGAAGCTTTCTTT; abundance: many; j_gene: TRBJ1-1; d_gene: .; v_gene: TRBV30